This is a list of T cell receptor beta chains from one sample in a study of technical replicates of blood from a few donors. Sequencing used immunoSEQ multiplex PCR; TCRdb keeps in-frame clones, though not all of them. Altogether some 70,000 clones are present, around 97% being singletons, with the ten largest covering more than 0.25%. Specimen: T cells isolated from PBMCs. Receptors were obtained from a human donor in good health. Each CDR3 is given with its conserved first and last residue. The order of the fields is clone size, J gene, D gene, V gene, CDR3 DNA, CDR3 protein. The D gene is left open where the match is weak. The size of a clone is reported for some rows only, either as once, few or many, or as a class for expanded clones.

size: NA
J: TRBJ2-7
D: NA
V: TRBV27
DNA: TGTGCCAGCAGTCCACGCGTTATAGCGGCAGGCTACGAGCAGTACTTC
CDR3: CASSPRVIAAGYEQYF

size: NA
J: TRBJ2-7
D: TRBD2
V: TRBV7-3
DNA: TGTGCCAGCAGCTTAACGTCAGGACTAGGTTATTTCGGGCAGTACTTC
CDR3: CASSLTSGLGYFGQYF

size: NA
J: TRBJ2-6
D: TRBD1
V: TRBV19
DNA: TGTGCCAGTAGCCTCGACAGGGCGGTCGGGGCCAACGTCCTGACTTTC
CDR3: CASSLDRAVGANVLTF

size: NA
J: TRBJ2-3
D: NA
V: TRBV5-6
DNA: TGTGCCAGCCTGGCATACACAGATACGCAGTATTTT
CDR3: CASLAYTDTQYF

size: NA
J: TRBJ2-7
D: TRBD2
V: TRBV27
DNA: TGTGCCAGCAGTCTGAGCGGGGACCTACGAGAGCAGTACTTC
CDR3: CASSLSGDLREQYF

size: NA
J: TRBJ2-2
D: NA
V: TRBV27
DNA: TGTGCCAGCAGTTTACGAACGGGTTCTAACACCGGGGAGCTGTTTTTT
CDR3: CASSLRTGSNTGELFF

size: NA
J: TRBJ1-1
D: TRBD1
V: TRBV27
DNA: TGTGCCAGCAGCCCGACAGGGGTAAACACTGAAGCTTTCTTT
CDR3: CASSPTGVNTEAFF

size: NA
J: TRBJ2-3
D: NA
V: TRBV25-1
DNA: TGTGCCAGCAGTGATCCACGTGGAGCTAGCACAGATACGCAGTATTTT
CDR3: CASSDPRGASTDTQYF

size: NA
J: TRBJ2-1
D: NA
V: TRBV10-3
DNA: TGTGCCATCAGTGAGTCAGGGAGGAAGTACAATGAGCAGTTCTTC
CDR3: CAISESGRKYNEQFF

size: once
J: TRBJ2-1
D: NA
V: TRBV4-2
DNA: TGTGCCAGCAGCCCGGGACTCTACTCCTACAATGAGCAGTTCTTC
CDR3: CASSPGLYSYNEQFF

size: NA
J: TRBJ2-1
D: TRBD2
V: TRBV27
DNA: TGTGCCAGCAGTTTATCTAGCGGGCCCTACAATGAGCAGTTCTTC
CDR3: CASSLSSGPYNEQFF

size: once
J: TRBJ1-2
D: NA
V: TRBV6-5
DNA: TGTGCCAGCAGCAGGGGAGACTATGGCTACACCTTC
CDR3: CASSRGDYGYTF

size: NA
J: TRBJ2-7
D: NA
V: TRBV28
DNA: TGTGCCAGCAGTTTATCGACTGTTTACGAGCAGTACTTC
CDR3: CASSLSTVYEQYF

size: NA
J: TRBJ2-3
D: TRBD2
V: TRBV4-2
DNA: TGTGCCAGCAGCCAAGATCCAGCGGGAGGGCCTGATACGCAGTATTTT
CDR3: CASSQDPAGGPDTQYF

size: NA
J: TRBJ2-1
D: NA
V: TRBV6-5
DNA: TGTGCCAGCAGCGCATTAGCGGACACCTACAATGAGCAGTTCTTC
CDR3: CASSALADTYNEQFF

size: NA
J: TRBJ1-3
D: NA
V: TRBV7-9
DNA: TGTGCCAGCAGCTACGACGGGACAATGTACCAAGCCCATTTT
CDR3: CASSYDGTMYQAHF

size: NA
J: TRBJ2-7
D: NA
V: TRBV28
DNA: TGTGCCAGCACCCTGGCCTACAGCTCCTACGAGCAGTACTTC
CDR3: CASTLAYSSYEQYF

size: NA
J: TRBJ1-2
D: TRBD1
V: TRBV30
DNA: TGTGCCTGGAGTAGGGACAGGGTTTACACCTTC
CDR3: CAWSRDRVYTF

size: NA
J: TRBJ2-5
D: NA
V: TRBV5-1
DNA: TGCGCCAGCAACAGGGGACTTATTGGCCAAGAGACCCAGTACTTC
CDR3: CASNRGLIGQETQYF

size: NA
J: TRBJ2-6
D: NA
V: TRBV28
DNA: TGTGCCAGCAGTTACAGTTTCTCTGGGGCCAACGTCCTGACTTTC
CDR3: CASSYSFSGANVLTF

size: NA
J: TRBJ1-5
D: NA
V: TRBV9
DNA: TGTGCCAGCAGCCCCGGGGGGGCGGGGGAATGGCCCCAGCATTTT
CDR3: CASSPGGAGEWPQHF

size: NA
J: TRBJ2-3
D: TRBD2
V: TRBV9
DNA: TGTGCCAGCAGCCTTACACTAGCGGGAGATACGCAGTATTTT
CDR3: CASSLTLAGDTQYF

size: NA
J: TRBJ1-2
D: TRBD1
V: TRBV13
DNA: TGTGCCAGCAGCCACCCGGGAATTATTACAGGGGTAGATGGCTACACCTTC
CDR3: CASSHPGIITGVDGYTF

size: NA
J: TRBJ1-1
D: NA
V: TRBV6-5
DNA: TGTGCCAGCAGTTCGGGGGTGTGGAACACTGAAGCTTTCTTT
CDR3: CASSSGVWNTEAFF

size: NA
J: TRBJ1-3
D: NA
V: TRBV7-6
DNA: TGTGCCAGCAGTACGGGCTCTGGAAACACCATATATTTT
CDR3: CASSTGSGNTIYF

size: NA
J: TRBJ1-1
D: NA
V: TRBV5-4
DNA: TGTGCCAGCAGCCTTAGGCCCTACGGAGGTGAAGCTTTCTTT
CDR3: CASSLRPYGGEAFF

size: once
J: TRBJ2-3
D: NA
V: TRBV28
DNA: TGTGCCAGCAGTTGGGGGGAGGTAGGGACTCCCACAGATACGCAGTATTTT
CDR3: CASSWGEVGTPTDTQYF

size: NA
J: TRBJ1-1
D: NA
V: TRBV4-3
DNA: TGCGCCAGCAGCCAATCTGGGCGGACATGGAACACTGAAGCTTTCTTT
CDR3: CASSQSGRTWNTEAFF

size: NA
J: TRBJ2-2
D: TRBD2
V: TRBV19
DNA: TGTGCCAGCACTACCTTAGCGGGAGCGAACACCGGGGAGCTGTTTTTT
CDR3: CASTTLAGANTGELFF

size: NA
J: TRBJ2-3
D: NA
V: TRBV13
DNA: TGTGCCAGCAGCTTGCTCGTTAGGACTTTAGATACGCAGTATTTT
CDR3: CASSLLVRTLDTQYF

size: NA
J: TRBJ2-1
D: TRBD2
V: TRBV7-2
DNA: TGTGCCAGCAGCTTAGGTTCGGGACTAGCCATCAGTGAGCAGTTCTTC
CDR3: CASSLGSGLAISEQFF

size: NA
J: TRBJ2-7
D: NA
V: TRBV7-3
DNA: TGTGCCAGCAGCTTCAGGGGGGAGGCGTCCTACGAGCAGTACTTC
CDR3: CASSFRGEASYEQYF

size: NA
J: TRBJ2-1
D: TRBD1
V: TRBV4-1
DNA: TGCGCCAGCAGCCAGTACGGGACAGCGTACAATGAGCAGTTCTTC
CDR3: CASSQYGTAYNEQFF

size: NA
J: TRBJ1-1
D: TRBD1
V: TRBV6-6
DNA: TGTGCCAGCAGTTACTTAGTGACAGGGGGCACCTCTGAAGCTTTCTTT
CDR3: CASSYLVTGGTSEAFF

size: NA
J: TRBJ2-3
D: NA
V: TRBV15
DNA: TGTGCCACCAGCAGAGGGGTACAGATAGATACGCAGTATTTT
CDR3: CATSRGVQIDTQYF

size: NA
J: TRBJ1-4
D: TRBD1
V: TRBV28
DNA: TGTGCCAGCGCCTTCCGGGACAGGTCTGAAAAACTGTTTTTT
CDR3: CASAFRDRSEKLFF

size: once
J: TRBJ2-3
D: NA
V: TRBV6-5
DNA: TGTGCCACGTCTGCCGGGATGACGACAGATACGCAGTATTTT
CDR3: CATSAGMTTDTQYF

size: NA
J: TRBJ2-3
D: NA
V: TRBV27
DNA: TGTGCCAGCAGCCACTCACGCACAGATACGCAGTATTTT
CDR3: CASSHSRTDTQYF

size: NA
J: TRBJ2-5
D: NA
V: TRBV11-3
DNA: TGTGCCAGCAGCTACCCTCGGGGACAAGAGACCCAGTACTTC
CDR3: CASSYPRGQETQYF

size: once
J: TRBJ2-2
D: NA
V: TRBV14
DNA: TGTGCCAGCAGCCAACGACTCGGCGGCACCGGGGAGCTGTTTTTT
CDR3: CASSQRLGGTGELFF

size: once
J: TRBJ2-2
D: NA
V: TRBV6-5
DNA: TGTGCCAGCAGTTACCAGATCACCGGGGAGCTGTTTTTT
CDR3: CASSYQITGELFF

size: NA
J: TRBJ1-1
D: NA
V: TRBV6-1
DNA: TGTGCCAGCAGTGTGTCTGTAAACACTGAAGCTTTCTTT
CDR3: CASSVSVNTEAFF

size: few
J: TRBJ1-2
D: TRBD1
V: TRBV28
DNA: TGTGCCAGCAGTAAAGGGACAGGTATTTATGGCTACACCTTC
CDR3: CASSKGTGIYGYTF

size: NA
J: TRBJ1-5
D: TRBD1
V: TRBV6-5
DNA: TGTGCCAGCAGTTCTTTCGGGACAGGAGGTATTGAGCCCCAGCATTTT
CDR3: CASSSFGTGGIEPQHF

size: NA
J: TRBJ2-3
D: NA
V: TRBV30
DNA: TGTGCCTGGGGAGTGCCTGGTACAGATACGCAGTATTTT
CDR3: CAWGVPGTDTQYF

size: NA
J: TRBJ1-3
D: NA
V: TRBV30
DNA: TGTGCCTGGAGTCTTGGAAACACCATATATTTT
CDR3: CAWSLGNTIYF

size: NA
J: TRBJ2-5
D: NA
V: TRBV11-3
DNA: TGTGCCAGCAGCCCTAGAGTGGAGAGGGGGGAGACCCAGTACTTC
CDR3: CASSPRVERGETQYF

size: NA
J: TRBJ1-3
D: TRBD1
V: TRBV9
DNA: TGTGCCAGCAGCACGAAGACAGGGGGCGGGTCTGGAAACACCATATATTTT
CDR3: CASSTKTGGGSGNTIYF

size: NA
J: TRBJ1-4
D: NA
V: TRBV6-5
DNA: TGTGCCAGCAGAGGTTCCCGGGTCTCTAATGAAAAACTGTTTTTT
CDR3: CASRGSRVSNEKLFF

size: NA
J: TRBJ2-1
D: TRBD2
V: TRBV14
DNA: TGTGCCAGCAGCCAAGCTAGCGGGTACAATGAGCAGTTCTTC
CDR3: CASSQASGYNEQFF

size: NA
J: TRBJ2-1
D: TRBD1
V: TRBV10-3
DNA: TGTGCCATCAGTAGACAGGGGGACAATGAGCAGTTCTTC
CDR3: CAISRQGDNEQFF

size: NA
J: TRBJ1-3
D: NA
V: TRBV20-1
DNA: TGCAGTGCTAGAGAGGGAGGCACCATATATTTT
CDR3: CSAREGGTIYF

size: NA
J: TRBJ1-1
D: TRBD1
V: TRBV27
DNA: TGTGCCAGCAGTTTCCACGGACAGGGGGCGCTTTCCGACACTGAAGCTTTCTTT
CDR3: CASSFHGQGALSDTEAFF